The 29 T cell receptor beta chains below were found in one sample sequenced in a study of T cell responses to AZD1222 COVID-19 vaccine. The method was immunoSEQ multiplex PCR; TCRdb's version includes in-frame clones alone and lacks a portion of them. The table has 130,000 to 150,000 clones, approximately 78% seen once. The starting material was peripheral blood, obtained on day 0 of MenACWY control vaccination. These receptors were taken from an adult in good health.

V and J are TRBV10-2 and TRBJ2-1; 9 positions match TRBD1. This CDR3 is built from 14 residues. Germline trimming cut 7 bases from V and 5 bases from J; bases unmatched to any gene: 6. Germline loops: CDR1 WSHSY, CDR2 SAAADI. Here the CDR3 reads CASTWGTGNNEQFF. The CDR3 nucleotides are TGCGCCAGCACTTGGGGGACAGGGAACAATGAGCAGTTCTTC.

On this clone itself: Without the conserved terminal phenylalanine or tryptophan, this CDR3 likely stems from a read error. Because the CDR3's place on the DNA is in doubt, the DNA is left out and the CDR3 is given as listed by TCRdb. This chain uses TRBV7-9 with TRBJ1-5; the table's D call of TRBD1 was not tested on the DNA. Germline values: CDR1 SEHNR, CDR2 FQNEAQ (reference sequence). The CDR3 has 15 amino acids, counting both end residues. This CDR3 is CASSLGTGGADSSTR.

The rearrangement uses TRBV6-6 and TRBJ1-1; no firm D call. Trimming pared 3 bases from V and 1 base from J, leaving 6 bases between. The CDR3 length is 13 residues. CDR1 and CDR2 from the germline V gene are MNHNY and SVGAGI (reference sequence). CDR3 DNA sequence: TGTGCCAGCAGTTATGACGGGAACACTGAAGCTTTCTTT. As protein: CASSYDGNTEAFF.

This clone came up once. The genes are TRBV5-1 and TRBJ1-1, with a tentative D call TRBD1 (6 bases). CDR1 and CDR2 from the germline V gene are SGHRS and YFSETQ. Between the trimmed V and J ends, which lost 4 bases and 7 bases, there was a span of 11 bases. The CDR3 length is 12 residues. The CDR3 loop is CASSEGGSEAFF. The DNA of the CDR3 is TGCGCCAGCAGCGAAGGGGGGAGTGAAGCTTTCTTT. The variable domain in full, with the rest retrieved from reference TRBV5-1 and TRBJ1-1, is KAGVTQTPRYLIKTRGQQVTLSCSPISGHRSVSWYQQTPGQGLQFLFEYFSETQRNKGNFPGRFSGRQFSNSRSEMNVSTLELGDSALYLCASSEGGSEAFFGQGTRLTVV.

The rearrangement joins TRBV5-8 to TRBJ1-1, with D possibly being TRBD1 (5 bases). V was trimmed by 0 bases and J by 4 bases, leaving 13 bases between them. CDR3 size: 15 residues. Germline lookup yields CDR1 SGHTS and CDR2 YDEGEE. The CDR3 sequence: CASSLGGVLATEAFF. The CDR3 DNA follows: TGTGCCAGCAGCTTGGGGGGGGTTCTCGCCACTGAAGCTTTCTTT.

The chain carries TRBV2 and TRBJ1-5; D not resolved. CDR3 length: 14 residues. The germline V gene has CDR1 SNHLY and CDR2 FYNNEI. Trimming removed 0 bases from V and 5 bases from J, with 8 bases in between. Here the CDR3 DNA reads TGTGCCAGCAGTGAAGCCTTCGGTTATCAGCCCCAGCATTTT. Its translation is CASSEAFGYQPQHF. The variable domain in full, completed from reference TRBV2 and TRBJ1-5, reads EPEVTQTPSHQVTQMGQEVILRCVPISNHLYFYWYRQILGQKVEFLVSFYNNEISEKSEIFDDQFSVERPDGSNFTLKIRSTKLEDSAMYFCASSEAFGYQPQHFGDGTRLSIL.

V usage is TRBV5-5 and J usage is TRBJ1-5; TRBD1 aligns across 7 bases. This CDR3 spans 14 amino acids. CDR1 SGHKS and CDR2 YYEKEE come from the germline V gene (reference sequence). Unmatched junction bases numbered 11, after V lost 7 bases and J lost 7 bases. For the CDR3, the DNA is TGTGCCAGCCGAAGTGGTAGGGGGCAGCAGCCCCAGCATTTT. This gives the protein CASRSGRGQQPQHF.

This rearrangement joins TRBV6-4 to TRBJ2-1; D call uncertain. Germline V gene sequence: CDR1 MRHNA, CDR2 SNTAGT. Deletions cut 5 bases from V and 0 bases from J, with 11 bases between. The CDR3 contains 15 residues. The CDR3: CASSSVGDSYNEQFF. In DNA form, the CDR3 reads TGTGCCAGCAGTTCAGTGGGTGACTCCTACAATGAGCAGTTCTTC.

The V and J genes are TRBV11-2 and TRBJ2-7; D is perhaps TRBD2 (6 bases). Trimming left V 5 bases short and J 0 bases short, with 17 bases between. The V gene's germline CDR1 is SGHAT and CDR2 FQNNGV. The CDR3 extends over 16 amino acids. CDR3 DNA sequence: TGTGCCAGCAGCCCTTTGTCCGGGACTCTCTCCTACGAGCAGTACTTC. It specifies CASSPLSGTLSYEQYF.

The rearrangement joins TRBV6-5 to TRBJ2-3; D may be TRBD1 or TRBD2 (5 bases each). V gave up 5 bases and J gave up 8 bases, with 11 bases separating them. This CDR3 comprises 12 residues. The germline CDR1 and CDR2 sequences are MNHEY and SVGAGI. The DNA for the CDR3 is TGTGCCAGCAGTCCCGGGACCGGTACGCAGTATTTT. The encoded protein is CASSPGTGTQYF.

This clone has a count of ten or more. The chain combines TRBV30 with TRBJ1-2; tentatively, D is TRBD1 (6 bases). Trimming removed 2 bases at V and 4 bases at J, with 11 bases between. The CDR3 sequence is 13 residues long. Looked up from germline, CDR1 is GTSNPN and CDR2 is SVGIG (reference sequence). DNA of the CDR3: TGTGCCTGGAGTACAGGGCCTACCTATGGCTACACCTTC. It translates to CAWSTGPTYGYTF.

This clone was picked up one time. The chain employs TRBV11-2 and TRBJ1-4; tentative D call: TRBD1 (5 bases). V lost 0 bases and J 8 bases, leaving 10 bases between the germline ends. CDR1 and CDR2 (germline): SGHAT, FQNNGV. The CDR3 runs to 14 residues. The CDR3 DNA reads TGTGCCAGCAGCTTAGAACCTGGGGGGGAAAAACTGTTTTTT. Translated: CASSLEPGGEKLFF.

This clone has only one observation. V gene TRBV6-1 combines with J gene TRBJ2-2, with no clear D. Germline V gene sequence: CDR1 MNHNS, CDR2 SASEGT. The CDR3 has 14 residues. V lost 2 bases to trimming and J lost 3 bases, with 7 bases between them. CDR3 sequence (DNA): TGTGCCAGCAGTGAATATCGGGACACCGGGGAGCTGTTTTTT. Its translation: CASSEYRDTGELFF.

The V gene is TRBV21-1, the J gene TRBJ2-5; the table calls TRBD2, which could not be checked here. TRBV21-1 is a known pseudogene. This CDR3 has 18 amino acids. The DNA for the CDR3 is TGTGCCAGCAGTCAGATAACGGGGGACGGGGTAGAACAAGAGACCCAGTACTTC. Translated, it gives CASSQITGDGVEQETQYF.

This clone was observed a few times. The J gene is TRBJ1-1, the V gene TRBV7-9; no definite D call. Trimming removed 5 bases at V and 4 bases at J, with 14 bases between. Per germline, CDR1 SEHNR and CDR2 FQNEAQ (reference sequence). The CDR3 loop spans 14 amino acids. This CDR3 reads CASSPTNRGTEAFF. The CDR3 DNA follows: TGTGCCAGCAGCCCGACCAACCGGGGCACTGAAGCTTTCTTT.

The V gene is TRBV6-6, the J gene TRBJ1-5, with D unresolved. The germline gives CDR1 MNHNY, CDR2 SVGAGI (reference sequence). The CDR3 has 11 residues. The ends were cut back, 8 bases at V and 9 bases at J, with 11 bases in the middle. The CDR3 loop is CASGERGPQHF. CDR3 DNA sequence: TGTGCCAGCGGTGAGCGTGGGCCCCAGCATTTT.

The chain carries TRBV5-5 and TRBJ2-4; D is undetermined. This CDR3 has 13 residues. V was clipped by 0 bases and J by 11 bases, with 12 bases between them. Germline CDR1 reads SGHKS; CDR2 reads YYEKEE (reference sequence). CDR3 amino acids: CASSLELISLQYF. The CDR3 bases are TGTGCCAGCAGCTTGGAACTTATTAGCCTTCAGTACTTC. Full variable domain (remainder filled in from reference TRBV5-5 and TRBJ2-4): DAGVTQSPTHLIKTRGQQVTLRCSPISGHKSVSWYQQVLGQGPQFIFQYYEKEERGRGNFPDRFSARQFPNYSSELNVNALLLGDSALYLCASSLELISLQYFGAGTRLSVL.

The V and J genes are TRBV5-1 and TRBJ1-4, with a weak D call TRBD1 (5 bases). The CDR3 is made up of 13 amino acids. V was clipped by 4 bases and J by 6 bases, with 10 bases between them. Germline-derived CDR1 and CDR2 are SGHRS and YFSETQ. CDR3 in amino acids: CASSMGGDEKLFF. In DNA form, the CDR3 reads TGCGCCAGCAGCATGGGGGGAGATGAAAAACTGTTTTTT.

The chain's CDR3 is CASSQRAVYGYTF. In DNA, the CDR3 is TGTGCCAGCAGCCAGAGAGCGGTTTATGGCTACACCTTC. The chain is built from TRBV3-1 (or the pseudogene TRBV3-2) and TRBJ1-2; D not certain. The V end lost 3 bases, the J end lost 5 bases, and 10 bases lay between the germline ends. This CDR3 has 13 residues. Germline V gene sequence: CDR1 LGHDT, CDR2 YNNKEL (reference sequence).

The chain links TRBV29-1 to TRBJ1-1, with 7 bases fitting TRBD1. Germline CDR1 reads SQVTM; CDR2 reads ANQGSEA. Unmatched junction bases numbered 3, after V lost 5 bases and J lost 6 bases. The CDR3 contains 11 residues. The DNA for the CDR3 is TGCAGCGTTTCCGGGACAGCTGAAGCTTTCTTT. Its protein is CSVSGTAEAFF.

A few counts support this clone. This chain uses TRBV27 with TRBJ1-4; TRBD1 agrees at 8 bases. J gave up 7 bases and V 6 bases, and 7 bases lay outside the gene matches. Germline loops: CDR1 MNHEY, CDR2 SMNVEV (reference sequence). The CDR3 runs 14 residues. The CDR3 reads CASRRQGWSEKLFF. The CDR3 DNA reads as TGTGCCAGCAGGAGACAGGGGTGGTCTGAAAAACTGTTTTTT.

This clone was recorded a few times. One end of the junction is discordant with germline, which a read error may explain. Other nucleotide sequences from this sample produce the same CDR3. V usage is TRBV24-1 and J usage is TRBJ1-3; D is uncertain. The CDR3 length is 13 residues. Germline V gene lookup returns CDR1 KGHDR and CDR2 SFDVKD. CDR3 DNA sequence: TGTGCCACCAGTGATTTGTCTGGGAACACCATATATTTT. The encoded protein is CATSDLSGNTIYF.

The J gene is TRBJ2-1, the V gene TRBV3-1 (or the pseudogene TRBV3-2), with 10 bases identical to TRBD1. The CDR3 sequence is 14 residues long. Germline-derived CDR1 and CDR2 are LGHDT and YNNKEL (reference sequence). The V and J ends lost 4 bases and 6 bases, in that order; junction bases with no gene match: 3. CDR3 protein: CASSLRDRGNEQFF. The DNA for the CDR3 is TGTGCCAGCAGCCTCCGGGACAGGGGCAATGAGCAGTTCTTC.

This clone has only one observation. The gene calls are TRBV27 and TRBJ1-6; D uncertain. Looked up from germline, CDR1 is MNHEY and CDR2 is SMNVEV (reference sequence). The CDR3 runs 18 residues. The germline V and J ends were trimmed by 3 bases and 0 bases, with 15 bases remaining between them. CDR3 DNA sequence: TGTGCCAGCAGTTTTAGGGTAGCCGCCAGCTCCTATAATTCACCCCTCCACTTT. Translation gives CASSFRVAASSYNSPLHF.

This chain joins TRBV5-6 and TRBJ1-5; D is unresolved. CDR1 SGHDT and CDR2 YYEEEE come from the germline V gene. V lost 1 base and J 1 base, leaving 9 bases between the germline ends. The CDR3 is 15 residues long. The CDR3 DNA reads TGTGCCAGCAGCTTGAGTCTACGGAGCAATCAGCCCCAGCATTTT. Translating gives CASSLSLRSNQPQHF.

This clone has a single count. The chain carries TRBV5-1 and TRBJ1-1; perhaps TRBD1 as D (6 bases). Germline V gene lookup returns CDR1 SGHRS and CDR2 YFSETQ. The CDR3 is 14 amino acids. Trimming cost V 7 bases and J 4 bases, with 17 bases left between them. This CDR3 is CASSIGGPTTEAFF. CDR3 nucleotides: TGCGCCAGCTCAATAGGGGGTCCAACCACTGAAGCTTTCTTT.

The chain has TRBV2 and TRBJ2-5; no reliable D call. Germline CDR1 SNHLY, CDR2 FYNNEI. Trimming pared 7 bases from V and 4 bases from J, leaving 7 bases between. The CDR3 consists of 11 residues. DNA of the CDR3: TGTGCCAGCAAGGGCGGAGAGACCCAGTACTTC. Residues: CASKGGETQYF. Filled out from reference TRBV2 and TRBJ2-5, the complete variable domain reads EPEVTQTPSHQVTQMGQEVILRCVPISNHLYFYWYRQILGQKVEFLVSFYNNEISEKSEIFDDQFSVERPDGSNFTLKIRSTKLEDSAMYFCASKGGETQYFGPGTRLLVL.

The rearrangement joins TRBV28 to TRBJ1-3; tentative D call: TRBD1 (6 bases). This CDR3 is 15 amino acids long. The V gene's germline CDR1 is MDHEN and CDR2 SYDVKM. The germline V and J ends were trimmed by 6 bases and 4 bases, with 16 bases remaining between them. The DNA of the CDR3 is TGTGCCAGCAGCAAAGGGGGACTGGGAGGAAACACCATATATTTT. This codes for CASSKGGLGGNTIYF. The full variable domain, in which reference TRBV28 and TRBJ1-3 provide the parts outside the CDR3, is DVKVTQSSRYLVKRTGEKVFLECVQDMDHENMFWYRQDPGLGLRLIYFSYDVKMKEKGDIPEGYSVSREKKERFSLILESASTNQTSMYLCASSKGGLGGNTIYFGEGSWLTVV.

The chain combines TRBV18 with TRBJ2-1, with a possible D match to TRBD1 (6 bases). Germline values: CDR1 KGHSH, CDR2 LQKENI. The V and J ends lost 2 bases and 10 bases respectively, with 18 bases between them. CDR3 length equals 15 residues. The CDR3 spells CASSPGQGKGGEQFF. CDR3 in DNA: TGTGCCAGCTCACCAGGTCAGGGGAAAGGTGGAGAGCAGTTCTTC.